These T cell receptor beta chains were read from a single sample in a study of Graves' ophthalmopathy and Graves' hyperthyroidism. TCRdb re-analysed the multiplex PCR reads in MiXCR, keeping a single row per CDR3 protein. The sample has 350,000 to 400,000 distinct CDR3 sequences; 15% are singletons. Source material: peripheral blood. The receptors derive from a woman in her late teens or twenties with stable Graves' hyperthyroidism. CDR3s leave out the opening cysteine and the closing phenylalanine or tryptophan. The D gene is left open where the match is weak.

V	D	J	length	CDR3
TRBV20-1	NA	TRBJ2-7	12	SARVGAVGDEQY
TRBV6-5	NA	TRBJ1-1	12	ASRLQGIHTEAF
TRBV20-1	NA	TRBJ2-7	14	SASPIGAANLYEQY
TRBV10-3	NA	TRBJ1-1	13	AIRGGDSMNTEAF
TRBV7-2	NA	TRBJ2-7	12	ASSKDRISYEQY
TRBV28	NA	TRBJ1-1	13	ASSALGAHNTEAF
TRBV13	TRBD2	TRBJ2-6	18	ASSPIPGRSTGGGANVLT
TRBV24-1	TRBD1	TRBJ1-1	16	ATSDPGQGIERDTEAF
TRBV5-1	NA	TRBJ2-2	13	ASSSRRQPTGELF
TRBV12-3/TRBV12-4	NA	TRBJ1-5	15	ASSLWQGGVSNQPQH
TRBV6-5	NA	TRBJ1-2	13	ASSSLHQGKSGYT
TRBV6-2/TRBV6-3	NA	TRBJ1-6	10	ASRLTASPLH
TRBV6-2/TRBV6-3	NA	TRBJ1-2	12	ASSYYQGGVGYT
TRBV7-9	TRBD2	TRBJ2-5	12	ASSLVRGGETQY
TRBV18	TRBD1	TRBJ1-1	11	ASSPGQGTEAF
TRBV14	NA	TRBJ1-1	13	ASSPYRSTNTEAF
TRBV12-5	TRBD1	TRBJ1-2	12	ASGGTGPIYGYT
TRBV12-3/TRBV12-4	NA	TRBJ2-5	14	ASTRPGTAYQETQY
TRBV6-1	NA	TRBJ1-2	10	ASSLTGASYT
TRBV12-3/TRBV12-4	NA	TRBJ1-2	11	ASSFPGAWGYT
TRBV18	TRBD1	TRBJ2-7	12	ASSPPGQTYEQY
TRBV29-1	NA	TRBJ2-7	10	SVAPGGYEQY
TRBV2	NA	TRBJ2-7	11	ASSEARPSEQY
TRBV6-2/TRBV6-3	NA	TRBJ1-2	13	ASSPRTAGGYGYT
TRBV11-2	NA	TRBJ2-5	11	ASSFRGTKTQY
TRBV6-1	NA	TRBJ2-6	13	ASSLRISGANVLT
TRBV6-4	TRBD1	TRBJ1-2	15	ASSDRDRPIWYYGYT
TRBV27	TRBD1	TRBJ2-7	12	ASSRDRGSLGQY
TRBV20-1	TRBD2	TRBJ2-5	12	SARGDGGAVTQY
TRBV11-2	TRBD2	TRBJ2-7	15	ASSLDPRTSGASEQY
TRBV6-2/TRBV6-3	TRBD1	TRBJ2-7	15	ASSRTGQGNRHYEQY
TRBV18	TRBD1	TRBJ2-2	12	ASLGTAQKGELF
TRBV10-2	NA	TRBJ1-2	12	ASSESRINYGYT
TRBV6-2/TRBV6-3	NA	TRBJ1-1	14	ASSYSSRPMNTEAF
TRBV6-1	TRBD1	TRBJ1-5	12	ASRGQGKNQPQH
TRBV20-1	TRBD1	TRBJ1-6	12	SASPQGVGSPLH
TRBV12-5	NA	TRBJ2-2	13	ASGLVHQSTGELF
TRBV18	NA	TRBJ1-2	11	ASSPGRDYGYT
TRBV2	NA	TRBJ2-7	13	ASRVGRSKAYEQY
TRBV29-1	NA	TRBJ2-7	8	SVKTYEQY
TRBV20-1	NA	TRBJ1-2	12	SAPDSKTNYGYT
TRBV10-3	TRBD1	TRBJ1-2	11	AISVTDRDDYT